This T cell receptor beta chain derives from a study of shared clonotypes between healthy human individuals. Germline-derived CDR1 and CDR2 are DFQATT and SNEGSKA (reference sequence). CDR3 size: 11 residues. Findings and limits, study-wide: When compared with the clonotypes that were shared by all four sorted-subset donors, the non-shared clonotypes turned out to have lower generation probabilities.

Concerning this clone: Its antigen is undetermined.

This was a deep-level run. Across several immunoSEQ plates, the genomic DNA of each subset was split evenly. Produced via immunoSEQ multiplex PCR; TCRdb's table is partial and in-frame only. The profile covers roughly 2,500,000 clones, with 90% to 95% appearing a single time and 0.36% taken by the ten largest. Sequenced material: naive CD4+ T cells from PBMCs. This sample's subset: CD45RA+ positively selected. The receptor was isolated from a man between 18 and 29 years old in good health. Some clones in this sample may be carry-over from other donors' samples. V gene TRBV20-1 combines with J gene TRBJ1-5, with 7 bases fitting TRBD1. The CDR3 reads CEQGGNQPQHF. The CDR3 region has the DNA TGCGAGCAGGGGGGCAATCAGCCCCAGCATTTT.